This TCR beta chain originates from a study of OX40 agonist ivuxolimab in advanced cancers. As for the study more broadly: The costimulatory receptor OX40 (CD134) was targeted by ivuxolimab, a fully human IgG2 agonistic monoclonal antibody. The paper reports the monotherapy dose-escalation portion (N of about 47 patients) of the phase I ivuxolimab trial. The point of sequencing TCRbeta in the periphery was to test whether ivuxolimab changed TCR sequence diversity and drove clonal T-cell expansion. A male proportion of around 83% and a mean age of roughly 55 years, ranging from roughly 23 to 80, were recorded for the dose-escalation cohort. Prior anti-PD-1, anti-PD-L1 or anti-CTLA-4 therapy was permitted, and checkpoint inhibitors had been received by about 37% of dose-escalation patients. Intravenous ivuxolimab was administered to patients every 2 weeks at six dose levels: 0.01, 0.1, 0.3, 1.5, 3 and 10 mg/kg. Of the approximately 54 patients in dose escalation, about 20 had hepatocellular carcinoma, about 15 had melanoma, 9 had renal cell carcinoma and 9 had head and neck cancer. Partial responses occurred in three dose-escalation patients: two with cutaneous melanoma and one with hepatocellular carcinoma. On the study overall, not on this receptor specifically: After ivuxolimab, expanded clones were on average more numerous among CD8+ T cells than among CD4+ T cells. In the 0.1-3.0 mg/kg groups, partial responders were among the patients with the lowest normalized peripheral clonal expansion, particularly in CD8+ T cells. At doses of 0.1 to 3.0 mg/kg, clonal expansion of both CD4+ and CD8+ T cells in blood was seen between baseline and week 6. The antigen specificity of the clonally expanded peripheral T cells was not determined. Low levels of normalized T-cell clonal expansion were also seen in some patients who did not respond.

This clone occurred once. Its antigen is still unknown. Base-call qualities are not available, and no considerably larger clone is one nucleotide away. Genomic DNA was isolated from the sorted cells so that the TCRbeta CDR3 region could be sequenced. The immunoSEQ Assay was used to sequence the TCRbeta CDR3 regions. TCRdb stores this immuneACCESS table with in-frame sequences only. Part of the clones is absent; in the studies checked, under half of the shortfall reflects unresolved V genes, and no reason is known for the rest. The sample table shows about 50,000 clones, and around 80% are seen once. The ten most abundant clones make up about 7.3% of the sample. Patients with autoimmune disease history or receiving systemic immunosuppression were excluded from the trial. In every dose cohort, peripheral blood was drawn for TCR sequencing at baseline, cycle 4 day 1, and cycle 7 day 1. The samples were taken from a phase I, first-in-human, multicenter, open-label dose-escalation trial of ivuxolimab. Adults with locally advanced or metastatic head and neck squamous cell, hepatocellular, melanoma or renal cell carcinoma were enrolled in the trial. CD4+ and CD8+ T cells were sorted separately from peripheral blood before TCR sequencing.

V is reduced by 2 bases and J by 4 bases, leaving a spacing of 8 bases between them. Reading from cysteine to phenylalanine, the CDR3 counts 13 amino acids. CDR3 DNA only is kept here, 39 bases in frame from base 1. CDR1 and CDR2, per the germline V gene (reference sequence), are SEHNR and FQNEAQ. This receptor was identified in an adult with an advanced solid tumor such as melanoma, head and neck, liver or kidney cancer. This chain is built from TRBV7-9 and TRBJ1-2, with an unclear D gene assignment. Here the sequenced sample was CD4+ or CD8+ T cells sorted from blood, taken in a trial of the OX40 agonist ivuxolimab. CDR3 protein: CASSLNSLYGYTF. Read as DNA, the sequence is TGTGCCAGCAGCTTAAACAGCCTCTATGGCTACACCTTC.